The 15 T cell receptor beta chains reported below all come from one sample, sequenced in a study of T cells after yellow fever vaccination. TCRdb reanalysed the 5' RACE reads using MiXCR and keeps one entry per CDR3 protein. The sample consists of some 220,000 distinct CDR3 sequences, less than 3.5% of them appearing once. The material sequenced was CD4+ T cells sorted from PBMCs, taken 10 days after the yellow fever booster vaccination. The receptor source for this set is a man aged 18 to 29 who received the YFV17D yellow fever vaccine.

This clonotype was recorded a few times. This chain uses TRBV18 with TRBJ2-1; D could derive from TRBD1 or TRBD2 (5 bases each). With 3 bases removed from V and 6 bases from J, the gap between germline ends came to 27 bases. Per germline, CDR1 KGHSH and CDR2 LQKENI. This CDR3 spans 19 amino acids. The CDR3 DNA reads as TGTGCCAGCTCACCCCTCGACTTGATTTCTCGCAGGGACGGCAATGAGCAGTTCTTC. The encoded protein is CASSPLDLISRRDGNEQFF.

This clonotype was detected many times. The chain couples TRBV20-1 to TRBJ1-2; D uncertain. Germline V lookup: CDR1 DFQATT, CDR2 SNEGSKA (reference sequence). V was clipped by 4 bases and J by 5 bases, with 20 bases between them. This CDR3 comprises 15 residues. In nucleotides, the CDR3 is TGCAGTGCTACTTCAGACCGTACCCACCTGTATGGCTACACCTTC. Translating it yields CSATSDRTHLYGYTF.

This clonotype was seen more than once but under ten times. The chain joins TRBV7-8 to TRBJ2-3; 8 positions agree with TRBD2. Germline CDR1 is SGHVS and CDR2 is FQNEAQ. The CDR3 has 14 residues. The V segment lost 4 bases and the J segment 6 bases; nucleotides outside the gene matches: 6. The CDR3 DNA reads TGTGCCAGCAGCTCCCTCGGGGGGGGGGATACGCAGTATTTT. It codes for CASSSLGGGDTQYF.

This clonotype was detected only a few times. This chain links TRBV20-1 with TRBJ1-2; D is perhaps TRBD1 (5 bases). Germline CDR1 reads DFQATT; CDR2 reads SNEGSKA (reference sequence). The CDR3 is 13 amino acids. Trimming left V 0 bases short and J 9 bases short, with 14 bases between. CDR3 residues: CSARDFLQGSYTF. The CDR3 DNA reads TGCAGTGCTAGAGACTTCCTCCAGGGTAGCTACACCTTC.

At least ten counts were recorded for this clonotype. J is TRBJ2-1 and V is TRBV12-3 or TRBV12-4; D is tentatively TRBD1 or TRBD2 (5 bases each). The CDR3 length is 15 residues. V dropped 4 bases and J dropped 0 bases, with 10 bases sitting between them. The CDR3: CASSWGYSSYNEQFF. CDR3 nucleotide sequence: TGTGCCAGCAGTTGGGGGTACAGCTCCTACAATGAGCAGTTCTTC.

This clonotype occurred a few times. The genes are TRBV5-1 and TRBJ2-1; D tentatively reads TRBD1 or TRBD2 (5 bases each). The CDR3 is made up of 16 amino acids. With 3 bases removed from V and 2 bases from J, the gap between germline ends came to 15 bases. Germline assignment: CDR1 SGHRS and CDR2 YFSETQ. The CDR3 loop is CASSSTGTRTYNEQFF. CDR3 nucleotides: TGCGCCAGCAGCTCTACCGGGACCCGGACCTACAATGAGCAGTTCTTC. Together with reference TRBV5-1 and TRBJ2-1, the CDR3 gives the full variable domain: KAGVTQTPRYLIKTRGQQVTLSCSPISGHRSVSWYQQTPGQGLQFLFEYFSETQRNKGNFPGRFSGRQFSNSRSEMNVSTLELGDSALYLCASSSTGTRTYNEQFFGPGTRLTVL.

The table lists this clonotype with many counts. The V call is TRBV10-2, the J call TRBJ2-7; 11 positions agree with TRBD1. The CDR3 totals 16 residues. The germline CDR1 and CDR2 sequences are WSHSY and SAAADI. Trimming at V came to 3 bases and at J to 6 bases, leaving 10 bases not matched to a gene. CDR3 sequence reads: CASSDRRGTGGLEQYF. The DNA for the CDR3 is TGCGCCAGCAGTGATCGGAGGGGGACAGGGGGGCTCGAGCAGTACTTC.

This chain joins TRBV6-5 and TRBJ1-1; no clear D gene. Trimming left V 6 bases short and J 0 bases short, with 11 bases between. The CDR3 runs to 14 residues. CDR1 is MNHEY and CDR2 is SVGAGI in the germline V gene. The CDR3 DNA sequence: TGTGCCAGCAGAGGATCCTATGTGAACACTGAAGCTTTCTTT. Amino acids: CASRGSYVNTEAFF.

This clonotype appeared a few times. The V and J genes are TRBV4-2 and TRBJ2-3, with D possibly matching TRBD2 (5 bases). The CDR3 covers 16 residues. Trimming cost V 0 bases and J 0 bases, with 10 bases left between them. Germline lookup yields CDR1 LGHNA and CDR2 YNFKEQ. The CDR3 coding sequence is TGTGCCAGCAGCCAAGACTCCGGGGTTAGCACAGATACGCAGTATTTT. Protein sequence: CASSQDSGVSTDTQYF.

The chain joins TRBV6-5 to TRBJ1-3; 10 nucleotides align to TRBD1. This CDR3 spans 15 amino acids. Germline-derived CDR1 and CDR2 are MNHEY and SVGAGI. Losses at the gene ends were 5 bases for V and 3 bases for J; bases not matched to a gene: 4. CDR3 amino acids: CASSPGQGLGNTIYF. The CDR3 nucleotides read TGTGCCAGCAGTCCGGGACAGGGGCTTGGAAACACCATATATTTT.

This clonotype was recorded many times. The CDR3 DNA reads TGTGCCAGTAGTATAACCCCGGGACTAGCGGGGGGTAGCGAGCAGTTCTTC. It encodes CASSITPGLAGGSEQFF. The chain links TRBV19 to TRBJ2-1, with TRBD2 matching 15 bases. J lost 10 bases, V lost 2 bases, and 9 bases had no gene match. The germline CDR1 and CDR2 sequences are LNHDA and SQIVND (reference sequence). This CDR3 contains 17 residues. Filled out from reference TRBV19 and TRBJ2-1, the complete variable domain reads DGGITQSPKYLFRKEGQNVTLSCEQNLNHDAMYWYRQDPGQGLRLIYYSQIVNDFQKGDIAEGYSVSREKKESFPLTVTSAQKNPTAFYLCASSITPGLAGGSEQFFGPGTRLTVL.

V gene TRBV6-2 or TRBV6-3 combines with J gene TRBJ1-6; 7 nucleotides line up with TRBD1. The CDR3 has 15 amino acids. The trim removed 4 bases at V and 8 bases at J, leaving 8 bases unmatched. CDR1 MNHEY and CDR2 SVGEGT come from the germline V gene. This CDR3 reads CASSSRQGTDSPLHF. The CDR3 DNA reads as TGTGCCAGCAGTTCACGACAGGGTACGGATTCACCCCTCCACTTT.

This clonotype showed up just a few times. The chain links TRBV6-5 to TRBJ2-1; the match to TRBD2 covers 10 bases. The CDR3 loop spans 15 amino acids. Germline CDR1 is MNHEY and CDR2 is SVGAGI. V trimming: 6 bases; J trimming: 7 bases; junction bases outside the gene matches: 9. CDR3 region: CASSLSGGAWNEQFF. Written as DNA, the CDR3 is TGTGCCAGCAGCTTAAGCGGGGGGGCTTGGAATGAGCAGTTCTTC.

DNA of the CDR3: TGTGCCGCCAAGCGCGGGGATAATTCACCCCTCCACTTT. This sequence encodes CAAKRGDNSPLHF. The chain couples TRBV19 to TRBJ1-6, with D uncertain. V was pared by 11 bases and J by 5 bases, with 13 bases between. The CDR3 runs 13 residues. The germline V gene has CDR1 LNHDA and CDR2 SQIVND (reference sequence).

Many counts were recorded for this clonotype. The chain uses TRBV7-3 and TRBJ2-3; TRBD2 matches at 8 bases. The junction had 3 bases not matched to a gene; V was cut back by 4 bases and J by 3 bases. This CDR3 spans 14 amino acids. Germline values: CDR1 SGHTA, CDR2 FQGTGA. This chain's CDR3 is CASSSGLATDTQYF. CDR3 in DNA: TGTGCCAGCAGCTCCGGACTAGCAACAGATACGCAGTATTTT.